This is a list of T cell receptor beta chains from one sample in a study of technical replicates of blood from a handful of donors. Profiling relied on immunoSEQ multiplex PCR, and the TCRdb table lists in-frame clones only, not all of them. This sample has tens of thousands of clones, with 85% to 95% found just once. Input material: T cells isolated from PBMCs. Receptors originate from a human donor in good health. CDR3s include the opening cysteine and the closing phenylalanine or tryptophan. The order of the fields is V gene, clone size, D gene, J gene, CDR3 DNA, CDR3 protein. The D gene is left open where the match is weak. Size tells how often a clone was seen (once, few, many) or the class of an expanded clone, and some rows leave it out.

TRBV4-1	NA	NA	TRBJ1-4	TGCGCCAGCAGCCAACAGGGTATCAAGACTAATGAAAAACTGTTTTTT	CASSQQGIKTNEKLFF
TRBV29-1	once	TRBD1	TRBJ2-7	TGCAGCGTTGTTCTAGGGGGCACGGACGAGCAGTACTTC	CSVVLGGTDEQYF
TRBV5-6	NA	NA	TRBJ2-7	TGTGCCAGCAGCCGGGACTTCCGATCCTACGAGCAGTACTTC	CASSRDFRSYEQYF
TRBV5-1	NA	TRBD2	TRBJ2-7	TGCGCCAGCAGCTTGGCGAATAGCGGGAGTTACGAGCAGTACTTC	CASSLANSGSYEQYF
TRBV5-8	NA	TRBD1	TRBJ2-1	TGTGCCAGCAACGCCCCCGGACAGGTAATCAACAATGAGCAGTTCTTC	CASNAPGQVINNEQFF
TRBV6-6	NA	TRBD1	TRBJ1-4	TGTGCCAGCAGGCCCCAGGGGGCTAATGAAAAACTGTTTTTT	CASRPQGANEKLFF
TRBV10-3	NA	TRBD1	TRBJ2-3	TGTGCCATCGGACAGGGGACTTCTTTTCAAGGTACGCAGTATTTT	CAIGQGTSFQGTQYF
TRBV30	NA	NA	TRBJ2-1	TGTGCCTGGAGTGTAGTCGGGAGTCCATGGAATGAGCAGTTCTTC	CAWSVVGSPWNEQFF
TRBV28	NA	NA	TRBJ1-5	TGTGCCAGCAGTTTGCAGGGTAAGATAGGGAATCAGCCCCAGCATTTT	CASSLQGKIGNQPQHF
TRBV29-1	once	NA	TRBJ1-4	TGCAGCGTTGTACTTCAAGAGGAAAAACTGTTTTTT	CSVVLQEEKLFF
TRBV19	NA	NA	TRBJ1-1	TGTGCCAGTAAGGTCGGACAGATGAACACTGAAGCTTTCTTT	CASKVGQMNTEAFF
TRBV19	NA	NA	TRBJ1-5	TGTGCCAGTAGCCTAGTGGACTACGGGGGTCAGCCCCAGCATTTT	CASSLVDYGGQPQHF
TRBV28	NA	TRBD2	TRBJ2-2	TGTGCCAGCAGTTTCTTAGGACTAGCGGGAACCGGGGAGCTGTTTTTT	CASSFLGLAGTGELFF
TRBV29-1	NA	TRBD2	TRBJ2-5	TGCAGCGTTTGGACTAGCGGGAGTGGAGAGACCCAGTACTTC	CSVWTSGSGETQYF
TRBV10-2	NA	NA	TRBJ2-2	TGCGCCAGCAGTGAGTTAGCCAGCCTTAACACCGGGGAGCTGTTTTTT	CASSELASLNTGELFF
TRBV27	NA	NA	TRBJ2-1	TGTGCCAGCAGGGCGGGTGAGCAGTTCTTC	CASRAGEQFF
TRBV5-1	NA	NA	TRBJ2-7	TGCGCCAGCAGCGCCGGCGACAGCTCCTACGAGCAGTACTTC	CASSAGDSSYEQYF
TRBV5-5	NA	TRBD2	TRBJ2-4	TGTGCCAGCAGCTTGGTCCTAGCGGGAGGAAACATTCAGTACTTC	CASSLVLAGGNIQYF
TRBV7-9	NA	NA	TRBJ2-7	TGTGCCAGCAGCTCTCTCTACGAGCAGTACTTC	CASSSLYEQYF
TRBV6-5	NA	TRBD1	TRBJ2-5	TGTGCCAGCAGTCGGACAGGGGTTGAGACCCAGTACTTC	CASSRTGVETQYF
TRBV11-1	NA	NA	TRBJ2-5	TGTGCCAGCAGCTTAGGTAGTCTGCCAGGGCGCCAAGAGACCCAGTACTTC	CASSLGSLPGRQETQYF
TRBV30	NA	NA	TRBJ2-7	TGTGCCTGGAGTGGTTCTAGGGGACTCGGCGAGCAGTACTTC	CAWSGSRGLGEQYF
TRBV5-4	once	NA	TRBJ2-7	TGTGCCAGCAGCTGGGACATCGCCTACGAGCAGTACTTC	CASSWDIAYEQYF
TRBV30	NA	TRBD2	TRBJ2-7	TGTGCCTGGAGTCTCTTAGGGGGGACTAGTCGATCCTACGAGCAGTACTTC	CAWSLLGGTSRSYEQYF
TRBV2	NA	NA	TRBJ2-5	TGTGCCAGCAGTGTTAGGAGGGGCGGAGAGACCCAGTACTTC	CASSVRRGGETQYF